The clone carrying this T cell receptor (beta chain) came up a few times. As yet, its antigen is unknown. The data were taken from a study of CD8 T cells in ankylosing spondylitis. General study results and limits: Prior work had noted some motif variants in reactive arthritis blood and synovial fluid. A motif in TCR beta, a set of fewer than ten highly homologous variants, appeared characteristic of ankylosing spondylitis blood.

Quantitative 5'-RACE with molecular barcodes produced the TCR beta libraries. TCRdb itself ran the 5' RACE reads through MiXCR, one entry per CDR3 protein. The sample contains 750,000 to 850,000 distinct CDR3 sequences, about 12% of which appear only once. CDR1 SGHTA and CDR2 FQGNSA come from the germline V gene. V was trimmed by 5 bases and J by 4 bases, leaving 8 bases between them. The CDR3 is made up of 12 amino acids. This TCR derives from a male donor with ankylosing spondylitis. The source material was blood, either unsorted or a sorted T cell fraction (not recorded which). This chain uses TRBV7-2 with TRBJ1-2, with D unclear. The CDR3: CASSKAGYGYTF. DNA of the CDR3: TGTGCCAGCAGCAAGGCGGGCTATGGCTACACCTTC.